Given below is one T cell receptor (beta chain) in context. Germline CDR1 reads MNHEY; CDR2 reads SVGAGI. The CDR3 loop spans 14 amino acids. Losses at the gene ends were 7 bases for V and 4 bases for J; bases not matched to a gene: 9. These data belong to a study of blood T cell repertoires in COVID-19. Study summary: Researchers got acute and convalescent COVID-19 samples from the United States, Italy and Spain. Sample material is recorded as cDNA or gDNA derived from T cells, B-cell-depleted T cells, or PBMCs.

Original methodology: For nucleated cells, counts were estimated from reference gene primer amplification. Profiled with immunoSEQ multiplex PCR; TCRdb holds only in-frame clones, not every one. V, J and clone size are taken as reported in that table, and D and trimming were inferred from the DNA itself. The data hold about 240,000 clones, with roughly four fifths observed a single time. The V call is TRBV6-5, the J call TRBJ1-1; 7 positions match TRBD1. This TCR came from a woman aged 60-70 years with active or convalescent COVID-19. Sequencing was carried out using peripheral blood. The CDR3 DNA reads TGTGCCAGCAACCGACAGGGCCCGGGCACTGAAGCTTTCTTT. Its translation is CASNRQGPGTEAFF.